The following is a TCR beta chain sequence with its context. This sample is part of a study of neoadjuvant anti-PD-1 for oral cavity cancer. Stage II-IVA oral cavity squamous cell carcinoma was new and untreated by systemic or radiation therapy. TCRdb keeps only in-frame clones here, not all; method: immunoSEQ multiplex PCR. The table includes over 5,500 clones, roughly 54% detected once. This CDR3 contains 17 residues. Deletions cut 4 bases from V and 0 bases from J, with 18 bases between. Germline CDR1 is SGHRS and CDR2 is YFSETQ. Sequenced here: tumor tissue, sampled before nivolumab (anti-PD-1) treatment. V gene TRBV5-1 combines with J gene TRBJ2-3; D might be TRBD2 (5 bases). The source of this sequence is a person between 40 and 79 years old with oral cavity squamous cell carcinoma. The CDR3 spells CASSQRLRVSSTDTQYF. Here the CDR3 DNA reads TGCGCCAGCAGCCAGCGGTTGAGGGTATCCAGCACAGATACGCAGTATTTT.